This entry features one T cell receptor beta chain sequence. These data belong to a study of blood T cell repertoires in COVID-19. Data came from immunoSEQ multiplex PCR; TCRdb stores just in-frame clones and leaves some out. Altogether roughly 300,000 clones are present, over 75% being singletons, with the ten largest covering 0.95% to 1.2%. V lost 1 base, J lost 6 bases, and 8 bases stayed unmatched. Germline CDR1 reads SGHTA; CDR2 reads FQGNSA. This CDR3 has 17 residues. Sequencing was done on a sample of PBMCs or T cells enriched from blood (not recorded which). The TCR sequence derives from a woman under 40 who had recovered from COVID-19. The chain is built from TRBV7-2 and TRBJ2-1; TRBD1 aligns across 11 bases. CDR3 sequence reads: CASSLVPGQGEGNEQFF. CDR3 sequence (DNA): TGTGCCAGCAGCTTAGTTCCGGGACAGGGGGAGGGCAATGAGCAGTTCTTC.